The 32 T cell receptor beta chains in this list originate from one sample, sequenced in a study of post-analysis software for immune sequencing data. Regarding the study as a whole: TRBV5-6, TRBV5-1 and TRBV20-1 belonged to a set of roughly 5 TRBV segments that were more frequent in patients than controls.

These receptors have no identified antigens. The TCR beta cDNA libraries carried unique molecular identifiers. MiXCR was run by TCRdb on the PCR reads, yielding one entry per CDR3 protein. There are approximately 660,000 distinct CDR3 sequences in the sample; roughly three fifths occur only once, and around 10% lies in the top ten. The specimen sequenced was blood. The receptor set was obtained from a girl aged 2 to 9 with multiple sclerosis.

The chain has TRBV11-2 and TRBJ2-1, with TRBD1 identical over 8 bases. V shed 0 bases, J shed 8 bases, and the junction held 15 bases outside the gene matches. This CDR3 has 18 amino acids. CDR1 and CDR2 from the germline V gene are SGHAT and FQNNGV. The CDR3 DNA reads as TGTGCCAGCAGCTTAGATTTGTATACAGGACAGGGCTTCGATGAGCAGTTCTTC. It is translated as CASSLDLYTGQGFDEQFF.

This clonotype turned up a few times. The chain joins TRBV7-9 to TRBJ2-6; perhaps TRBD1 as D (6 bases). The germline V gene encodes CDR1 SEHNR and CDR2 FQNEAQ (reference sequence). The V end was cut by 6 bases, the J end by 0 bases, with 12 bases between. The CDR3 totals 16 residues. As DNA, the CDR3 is TGTGCCAGCAGTGGGACGGACAGCTCTGGGGCCAACGTCCTGACTTTC. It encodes CASSGTDSSGANVLTF.

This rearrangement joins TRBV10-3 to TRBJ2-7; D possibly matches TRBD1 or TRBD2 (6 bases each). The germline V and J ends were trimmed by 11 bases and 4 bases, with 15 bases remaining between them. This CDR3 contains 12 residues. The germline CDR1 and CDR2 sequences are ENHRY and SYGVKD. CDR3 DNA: TGTGCCGGAGGGACATATCAGTACGAGCAGTACTTC. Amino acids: CAGGTYQYEQYF.

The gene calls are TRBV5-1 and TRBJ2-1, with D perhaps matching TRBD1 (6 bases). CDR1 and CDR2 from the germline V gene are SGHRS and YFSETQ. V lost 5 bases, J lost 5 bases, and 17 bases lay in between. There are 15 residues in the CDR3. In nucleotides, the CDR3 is TGCGCCAGCAGGCAACCGGGACATGTAGACAATGAGCAGTTCTTC. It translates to CASRQPGHVDNEQFF.

The CDR3 nucleotides are TGCGCCAGCAGCCAAGTGACTAGCGGGGGGCAGAATGAGCAGTTCTTC. Protein: CASSQVTSGGQNEQFF. This sequence joins TRBV4-3 and TRBJ2-1, with 13 bases that match TRBD2. V lost 1 base, J lost 7 bases, and 4 bases stayed unmatched. CDR3 size: 16 residues. Germline lookup yields CDR1 LGHNA and CDR2 YSLEER.

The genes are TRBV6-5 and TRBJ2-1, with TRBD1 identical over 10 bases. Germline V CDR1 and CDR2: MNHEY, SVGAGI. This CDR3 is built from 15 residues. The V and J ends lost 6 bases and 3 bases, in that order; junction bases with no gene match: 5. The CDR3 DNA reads TGTGCCAGCAGCCGGGGACAGGGGTTCTACAATGAGCAGTTCTTC. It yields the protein CASSRGQGFYNEQFF.

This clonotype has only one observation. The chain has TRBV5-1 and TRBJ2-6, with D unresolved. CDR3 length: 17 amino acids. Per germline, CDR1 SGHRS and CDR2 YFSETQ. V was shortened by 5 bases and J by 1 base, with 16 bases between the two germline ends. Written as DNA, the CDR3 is TGCGCCAGCAGTGTTGCGTTTGTTGGATCTGGGGCCAACGTCCTGACTTTC. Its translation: CASSVAFVGSGANVLTF.

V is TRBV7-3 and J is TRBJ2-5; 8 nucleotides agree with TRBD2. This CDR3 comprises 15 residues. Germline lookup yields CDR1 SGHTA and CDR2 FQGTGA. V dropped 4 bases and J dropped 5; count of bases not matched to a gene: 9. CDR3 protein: CASSSGTSGWETQYF. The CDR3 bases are TGTGCCAGCAGCTCCGGGACTAGTGGTTGGGAGACCCAGTACTTC.

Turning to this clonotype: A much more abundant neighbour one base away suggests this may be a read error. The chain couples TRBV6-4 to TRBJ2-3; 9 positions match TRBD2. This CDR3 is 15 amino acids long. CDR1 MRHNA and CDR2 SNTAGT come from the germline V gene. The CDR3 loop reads CASSEVAGATDMQYF. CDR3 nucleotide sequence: TGTGCCAGCAGTGAAGTAGCGGGAGCAACAGATATGCAGTATTTT.

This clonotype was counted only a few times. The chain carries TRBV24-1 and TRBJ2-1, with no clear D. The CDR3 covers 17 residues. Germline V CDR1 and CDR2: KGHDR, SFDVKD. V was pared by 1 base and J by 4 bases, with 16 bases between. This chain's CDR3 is CATSDFGPPGLYNEQFF. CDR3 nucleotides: TGTGCCACCAGTGATTTTGGGCCCCCGGGCCTTTACAATGAGCAGTTCTTC.

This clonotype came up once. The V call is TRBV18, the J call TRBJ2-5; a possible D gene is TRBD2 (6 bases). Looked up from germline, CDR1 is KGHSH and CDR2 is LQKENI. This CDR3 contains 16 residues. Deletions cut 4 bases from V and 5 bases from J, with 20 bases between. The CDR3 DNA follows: TGTGCCAGCTCACTCACAATAGCGGTCCTGAGGGAGACCCAGTACTTC. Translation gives CASSLTIAVLRETQYF.

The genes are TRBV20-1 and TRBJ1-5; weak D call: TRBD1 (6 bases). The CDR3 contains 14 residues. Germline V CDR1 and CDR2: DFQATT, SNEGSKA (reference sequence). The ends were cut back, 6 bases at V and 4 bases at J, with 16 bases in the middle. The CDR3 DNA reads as TGCAGTGCCCAAAACAGGGTAGGGAATCAGCCCCAGCATTTT. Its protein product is CSAQNRVGNQPQHF.

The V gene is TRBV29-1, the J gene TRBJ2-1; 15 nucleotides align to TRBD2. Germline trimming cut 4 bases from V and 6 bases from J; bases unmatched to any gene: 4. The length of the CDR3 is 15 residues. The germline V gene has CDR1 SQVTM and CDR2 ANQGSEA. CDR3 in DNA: TGCAGCGTTGTGGGGACTAGCGGGGGGTGCAATGAGCAGTTCTTC. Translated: CSVVGTSGGCNEQFF.

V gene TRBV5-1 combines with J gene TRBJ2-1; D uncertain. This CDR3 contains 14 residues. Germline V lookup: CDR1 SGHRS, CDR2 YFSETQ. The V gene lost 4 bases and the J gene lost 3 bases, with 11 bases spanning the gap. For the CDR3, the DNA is TGCGCCAGCAGCAGGGATACCGACTACAATGAGCAGTTCTTC. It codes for CASSRDTDYNEQFF. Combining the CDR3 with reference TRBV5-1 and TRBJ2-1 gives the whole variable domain KAGVTQTPRYLIKTRGQQVTLSCSPISGHRSVSWYQQTPGQGLQFLFEYFSETQRNKGNFPGRFSGRQFSNSRSEMNVSTLELGDSALYLCASSRDTDYNEQFFGPGTRLTVL.

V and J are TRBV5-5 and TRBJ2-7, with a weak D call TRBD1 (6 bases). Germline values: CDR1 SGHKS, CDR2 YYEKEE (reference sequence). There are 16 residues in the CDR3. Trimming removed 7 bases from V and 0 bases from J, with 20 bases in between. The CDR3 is CASVLHDRTDSYEQYF. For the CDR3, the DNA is TGTGCCAGCGTACTCCACGACAGGACCGACTCCTACGAGCAGTACTTC. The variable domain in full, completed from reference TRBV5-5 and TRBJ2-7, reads DAGVTQSPTHLIKTRGQQVTLRCSPISGHKSVSWYQQVLGQGPQFIFQYYEKEERGRGNFPDRFSARQFPNYSSELNVNALLLGDSALYLCASVLHDRTDSYEQYFGPGTRLTVT.

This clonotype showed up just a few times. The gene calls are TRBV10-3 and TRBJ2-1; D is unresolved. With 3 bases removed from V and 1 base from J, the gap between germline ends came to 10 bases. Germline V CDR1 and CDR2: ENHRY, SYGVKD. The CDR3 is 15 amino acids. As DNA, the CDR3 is TGTGCCATCAGTGATAGGGCAGAGTCCTACAATGAGCAGTTCTTC. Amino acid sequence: CAISDRAESYNEQFF.

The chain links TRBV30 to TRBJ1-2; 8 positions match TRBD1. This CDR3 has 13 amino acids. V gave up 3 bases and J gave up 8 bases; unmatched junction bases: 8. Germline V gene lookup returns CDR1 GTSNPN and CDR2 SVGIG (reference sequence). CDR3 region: CAWRVAGGVGYTF. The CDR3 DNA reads TGTGCCTGGAGGGTAGCAGGGGGCGTGGGCTACACCTTC.

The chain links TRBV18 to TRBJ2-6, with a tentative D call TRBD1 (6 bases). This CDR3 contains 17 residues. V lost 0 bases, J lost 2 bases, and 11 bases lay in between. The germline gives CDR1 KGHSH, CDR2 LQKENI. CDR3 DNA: TGTGCCAGCTCACCACCGGGACACCTCCCTGGGGCCAACGTCCTGACTTTC. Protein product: CASSPPGHLPGANVLTF.

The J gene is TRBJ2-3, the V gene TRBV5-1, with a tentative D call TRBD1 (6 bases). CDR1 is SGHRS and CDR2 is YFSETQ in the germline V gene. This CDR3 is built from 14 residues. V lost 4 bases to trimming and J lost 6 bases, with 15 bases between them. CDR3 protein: CASSGTSLGDTQYF. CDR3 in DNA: TGCGCCAGCAGCGGGACAAGTTTGGGGGATACGCAGTATTTT.

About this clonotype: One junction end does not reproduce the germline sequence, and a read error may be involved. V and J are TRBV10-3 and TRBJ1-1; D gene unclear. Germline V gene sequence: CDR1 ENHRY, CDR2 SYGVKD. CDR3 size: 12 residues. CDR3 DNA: TGTGCCGTCAGTAATGAGAACACTGAAGCTTTCTTT. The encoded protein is CAVSNENTEAFF.

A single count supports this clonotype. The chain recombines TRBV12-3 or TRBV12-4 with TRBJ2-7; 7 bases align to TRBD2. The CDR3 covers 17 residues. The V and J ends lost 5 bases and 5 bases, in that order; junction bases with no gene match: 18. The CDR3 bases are TGTGCCAGCAGTCCCGGACATCCCCGGCGGGAGTACCACGAGCAGTACTTC. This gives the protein CASSPGHPRREYHEQYF.

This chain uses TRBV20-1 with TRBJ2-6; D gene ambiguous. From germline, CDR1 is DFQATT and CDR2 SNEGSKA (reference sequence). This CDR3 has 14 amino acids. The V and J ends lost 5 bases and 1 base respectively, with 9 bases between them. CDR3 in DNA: TGCAGTGCTCGACCTAAGTCTGGGGCCAACGTCCTGACTTTC. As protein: CSARPKSGANVLTF.

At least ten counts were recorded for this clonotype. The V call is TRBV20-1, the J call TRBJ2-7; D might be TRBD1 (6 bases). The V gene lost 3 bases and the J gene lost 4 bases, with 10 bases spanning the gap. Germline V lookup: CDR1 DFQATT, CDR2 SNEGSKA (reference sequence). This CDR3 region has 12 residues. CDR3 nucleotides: TGCAGTGCTAGTCCGCAGGGGTACGAGCAGTACTTC. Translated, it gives CSASPQGYEQYF.

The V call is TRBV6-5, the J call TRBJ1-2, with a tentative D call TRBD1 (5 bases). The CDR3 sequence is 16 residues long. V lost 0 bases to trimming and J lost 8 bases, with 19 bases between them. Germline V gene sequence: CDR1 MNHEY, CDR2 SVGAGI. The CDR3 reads CASSYSGTDHAEGYTF. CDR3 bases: TGTGCCAGCAGTTACTCCGGGACGGACCACGCGGAAGGCTACACCTTC.

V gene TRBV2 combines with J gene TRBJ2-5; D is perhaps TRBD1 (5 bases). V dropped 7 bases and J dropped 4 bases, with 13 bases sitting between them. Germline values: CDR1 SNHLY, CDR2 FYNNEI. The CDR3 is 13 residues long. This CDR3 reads CASTGLVGETQYF. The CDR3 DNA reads TGTGCCAGCACAGGGCTAGTCGGAGAGACCCAGTACTTC.

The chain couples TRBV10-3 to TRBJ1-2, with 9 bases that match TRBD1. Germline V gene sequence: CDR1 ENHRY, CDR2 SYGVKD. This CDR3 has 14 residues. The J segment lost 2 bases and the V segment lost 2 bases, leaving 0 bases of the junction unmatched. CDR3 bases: TGTGCCATCAGTGAGGGGACAGGGAACTATGGCTACACCTTC. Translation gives CAISEGTGNYGYTF.

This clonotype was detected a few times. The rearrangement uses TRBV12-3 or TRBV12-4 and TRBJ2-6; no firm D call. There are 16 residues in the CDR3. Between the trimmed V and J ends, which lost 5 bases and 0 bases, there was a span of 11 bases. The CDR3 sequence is CASSPTSDSGANVLTF. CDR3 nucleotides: TGTGCCAGCAGTCCGACCAGCGACTCTGGGGCCAACGTCCTGACTTTC.

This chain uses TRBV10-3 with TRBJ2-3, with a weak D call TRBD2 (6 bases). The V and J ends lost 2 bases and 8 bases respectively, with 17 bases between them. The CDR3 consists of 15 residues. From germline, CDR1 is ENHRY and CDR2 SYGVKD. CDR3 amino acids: CAISEVIVAGGTQYF. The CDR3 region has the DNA TGTGCCATCAGTGAGGTTATAGTGGCCGGGGGTACGCAGTATTTT.

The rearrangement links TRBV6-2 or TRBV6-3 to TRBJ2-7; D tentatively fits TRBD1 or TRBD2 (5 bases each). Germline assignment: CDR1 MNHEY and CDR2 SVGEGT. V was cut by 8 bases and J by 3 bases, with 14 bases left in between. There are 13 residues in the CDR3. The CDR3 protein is CASGDVNLYEQYF. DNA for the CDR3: TGTGCCAGCGGGGACGTAAACCTCTACGAGCAGTACTTC.

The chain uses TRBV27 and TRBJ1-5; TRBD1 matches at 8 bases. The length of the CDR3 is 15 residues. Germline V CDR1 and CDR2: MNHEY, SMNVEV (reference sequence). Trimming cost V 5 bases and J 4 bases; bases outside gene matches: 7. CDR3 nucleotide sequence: TGTGCCAGCAGTCGAGGACAGGGCGAGAATCAGCCCCAGCATTTT. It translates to CASSRGQGENQPQHF.

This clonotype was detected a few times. In DNA form, the CDR3 reads TGCAGCGCCGGACAGGAGACGAACACTGAAGCTTTCTTT. This sequence encodes CSAGQETNTEAFF. This sequence joins TRBV29-1 and TRBJ1-1; 7 nucleotides match TRBD1. The CDR3 is made up of 13 amino acids. CDR1 is SQVTM and CDR2 is ANQGSEA in the germline V gene. Trimming took 7 bases from V and 1 from J; bases not matched to a gene: 6.

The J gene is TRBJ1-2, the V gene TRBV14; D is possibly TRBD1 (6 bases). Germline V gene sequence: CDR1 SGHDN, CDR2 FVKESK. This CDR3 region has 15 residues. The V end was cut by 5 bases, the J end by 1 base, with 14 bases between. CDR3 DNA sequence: TGTGCCAGCAGCTCATGGACAGATCATAACTATGGCTACACCTTC. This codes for CASSSWTDHNYGYTF.